This T cell receptor (beta chain) appears in the sequencing data of a study of T-cell memory formation after mild COVID-19. Turning to this clonotype: Its specificity is not known.

Whole-study findings and limits: Contracting CD4+ clones were located mainly in CM and EM, and CD8+ clones in EMRA. Later expanders leaned CD4+, whereas day 15 to 85 contracting clones were balanced CD4/CD8.

The germline V gene encodes CDR1 ENHRY and CDR2 SYGVKD. The CDR3 spans 16 residues. The V gene end was trimmed by 4 bases and the J gene end by 3 bases; junction bases not matched to a gene: 7. TCRdb analysed the 5' RACE reads with MiXCR anew, one entry per CDR3 protein. The profile shows about 400,000 distinct CDR3 sequences, about 16% of them singletons. This chain joins TRBV10-3 and TRBJ1-5; 9 nucleotides match TRBD1. Sequencing was done on a sample of PBMCs or a T cell subset sorted from them (not recorded which). The receptor's source is a man younger than 30 who had mild COVID-19 (a few samples of this study predate the infection). Cell type and time point are not known. CDR3 amino acids: CAISADRGWDNQPQHF. CDR3 in DNA: TGTGCCATCAGTGCGGACAGGGGTTGGGACAATCAGCCCCAGCATTTT.